This T cell receptor (beta chain) was observed in a study of identical twins. Findings of the study overall: Diverse VJ usage suggested most zero-insertion clonotypes were not invariant T cells. Cord blood beta clonotypes present at high abundance carried fewer insertions; no such pattern appeared in memory repertoires.

Only healthy Caucasians were enrolled as donors. Template switching created a universal primer site, and the cDNA included unique molecular identifiers. MiXCR, run by TCRdb on the 5' RACE reads, gives a single entry per CDR3 protein. Among 690,000 or so distinct CDR3 sequences listed, around 6% were seen once. This clonotype appeared a few times. Its antigen is unknown. V was cut by 5 bases and J by 2 bases, with 16 bases left in between. The CDR3 runs 15 residues. Germline V lookup: CDR1 MGHRA, CDR2 YSYEKL. Sequenced material: naive T cells sorted from blood. The receptor was derived from a man younger than 30 in good health. This chain uses TRBV4-1 with TRBJ2-7; D perhaps matches TRBD1 (6 bases). CDR3 residues: CASSENPGQAYEQYV. CDR3 DNA sequence: TGCGCCAGCAGCGAAAACCCGGGACAAGCCTACGAGCAGTACGTC.